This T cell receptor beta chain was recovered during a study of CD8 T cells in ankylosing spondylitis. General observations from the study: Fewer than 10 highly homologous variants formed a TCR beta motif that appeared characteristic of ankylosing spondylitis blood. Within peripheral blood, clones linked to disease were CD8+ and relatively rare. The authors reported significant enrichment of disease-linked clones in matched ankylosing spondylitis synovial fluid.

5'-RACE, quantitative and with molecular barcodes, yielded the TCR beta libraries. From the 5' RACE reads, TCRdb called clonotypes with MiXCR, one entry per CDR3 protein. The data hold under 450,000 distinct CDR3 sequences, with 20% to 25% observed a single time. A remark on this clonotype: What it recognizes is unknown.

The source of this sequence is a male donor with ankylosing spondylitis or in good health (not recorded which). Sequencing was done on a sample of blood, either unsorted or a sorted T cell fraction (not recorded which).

CDR3 residues: CASRDSRADTQYF. The CDR3 DNA sequence: TGTGCCAGCAGGGACAGTCGCGCAGATACGCAGTATTTT. This sequence joins TRBV12-3 or TRBV12-4 and TRBJ2-3, with a weak D call TRBD1 (6 bases). This CDR3 has 13 amino acids. Trimming took 6 bases from V and 4 from J, leaving 11 bases between them.